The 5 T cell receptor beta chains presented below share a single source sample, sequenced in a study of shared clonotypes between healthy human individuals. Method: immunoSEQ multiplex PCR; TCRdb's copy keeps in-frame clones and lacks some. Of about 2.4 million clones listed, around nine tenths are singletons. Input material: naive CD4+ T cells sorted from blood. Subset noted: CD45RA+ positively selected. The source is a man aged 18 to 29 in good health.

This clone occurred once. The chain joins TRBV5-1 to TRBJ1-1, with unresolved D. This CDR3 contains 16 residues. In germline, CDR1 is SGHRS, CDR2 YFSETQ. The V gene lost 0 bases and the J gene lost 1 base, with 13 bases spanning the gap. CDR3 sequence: CASSLGLRPPNTEAFF. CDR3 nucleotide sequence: TGCGCCAGCAGCTTGGGACTCCGGCCTCCGAACACTGAAGCTTTCTTT.

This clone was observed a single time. CDR3 amino acids: CASSLQGMSSYNEQFF. The CDR3 bases are TGTGCCAGCAGCTTACAGGGGATGAGCTCCTACAATGAGCAGTTCTTC. The chain joins TRBV7-9 to TRBJ2-1; D might be TRBD1 (6 bases). V was trimmed by 2 bases and J by 0 bases, leaving 11 bases between them. This CDR3 spans 16 amino acids. The germline CDR1 and CDR2 sequences are SEHNR and FQNEAQ (reference sequence).

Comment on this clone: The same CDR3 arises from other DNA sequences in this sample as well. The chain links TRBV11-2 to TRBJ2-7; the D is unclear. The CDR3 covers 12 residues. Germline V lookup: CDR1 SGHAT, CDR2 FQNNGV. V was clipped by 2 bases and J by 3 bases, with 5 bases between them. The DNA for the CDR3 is TGTGCCAGCAGCTTAAACAGCTACGAGCAGTACTTC. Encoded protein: CASSLNSYEQYF.

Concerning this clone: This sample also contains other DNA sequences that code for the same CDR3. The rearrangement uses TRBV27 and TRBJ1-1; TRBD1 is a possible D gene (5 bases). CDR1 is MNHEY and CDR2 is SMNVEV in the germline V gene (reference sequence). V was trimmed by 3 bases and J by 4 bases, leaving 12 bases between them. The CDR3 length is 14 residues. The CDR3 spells CASSFEGRGTEAFF. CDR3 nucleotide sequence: TGTGCCAGCAGTTTTGAGGGGAGAGGCACTGAAGCTTTCTTT.

CDR3 amino acids: CASSQDPRGGYTF. The CDR3 nucleotides read TGCGCCAGCAGCCAAGACCCTCGGGGGGGCTACACCTTC. The V gene is TRBV4-1, the J gene TRBJ1-2, with D maybe TRBD1 (5 bases). The germline gives CDR1 MGHRA, CDR2 YSYEKL. The germline V and J ends were trimmed by 0 bases and 8 bases, with 10 bases remaining between them. CDR3 size: 13 residues.